These 12 T cell receptor beta chains were sequenced from one sample in a study of resident and recirculating memory T cells in vitiligo. Sequencing used immunoSEQ multiplex PCR; TCRdb keeps in-frame clones, though not all of them. The repertoire holds 70,000 to 85,000 clones, 91% seen once, with around 4.7% in the top ten. The sequencing input was blood. The receptors here all came from a male donor with vitiligo.

This sequence joins TRBV6-5 and TRBJ1-4; perhaps TRBD1 as D (6 bases). The germline CDR1 and CDR2 sequences are MNHEY and SVGAGI. The CDR3 has 16 residues. V was shortened by 2 bases and J by 0 bases, with 10 bases between the two germline ends. For the CDR3, the DNA is TGTGCCAGCAGTTACCGCGGGGGGCCAACTAATGAAAAACTGTTTTTT. Encoded protein: CASSYRGGPTNEKLFF.

The J gene is TRBJ2-3, the V gene TRBV9; 10 nucleotides match TRBD1. V gave up 3 bases and J gave up 8 bases; unmatched junction bases: 9. Germline V gives CDR1 SGDLS, CDR2 YYNGEE. This CDR3 spans 15 amino acids. DNA of the CDR3: TGTGCCAGCAGCGCGGGGACAGGGGAATCGGTTACGCAGTATTTT. It codes for CASSAGTGESVTQYF.

This clone showed up just once. CDR3 nucleotides: TGTGCCAGCAGCCGAGATCCCTCTAGCGGCCAAGAGACCCAGTACTTC. It is translated as CASSRDPSSGQETQYF. The gene calls are TRBV4-2 and TRBJ2-5; 7 bases map to TRBD2. V was clipped by 4 bases and J by 1 base; unmatched bases: 9. Germline loops: CDR1 LGHNA, CDR2 YNFKEQ. This CDR3 contains 16 residues.

The V and J genes are TRBV5-1 and TRBJ1-1; 7 nucleotides align to TRBD1. The V gene's germline CDR1 is SGHRS and CDR2 YFSETQ. The ends lost 2 bases at V and 4 bases at J; junction bases unmatched: 5. There are 14 residues in the CDR3. The CDR3, as DNA: TGCGCCAGCAGCTTTTTGACAGGGACCACTGAAGCTTTCTTT. This translates into CASSFLTGTTEAFF.

V usage is TRBV6-4 and J usage is TRBJ2-2; 12 bases agree with TRBD2. J lost 6 bases, V lost 3 bases, and 2 bases had no gene match. CDR3 length: 15 amino acids. CDR1 MRHNA and CDR2 SNTAGT come from the germline V gene. Here the CDR3 DNA reads TGTGCCAGCAGTGAGACTAGCGGGGGCCCCGGGGAGCTGTTTTTT. As protein: CASSETSGGPGELFF.

This clone came up a few times. CDR3: CASSLPGVGNSPLHF. The CDR3 coding sequence is TGTGCCAGCAGCTTGCCGGGTGTAGGTAATTCACCCCTCCACTTT. This chain connects TRBV5-6 to TRBJ1-6; no definite D call. Trimming took off 1 base at V and 6 bases at J, with 11 bases between the two ends. The CDR3 has 15 amino acids. Germline CDR1 and CDR2: SGHDT and YYEEEE.

The J gene is TRBJ2-1, the V gene TRBV25-1; D call uncertain. The CDR3 spans 12 residues. The V gene lost 7 bases and the J gene lost 8 bases, with 12 bases spanning the gap. Germline V gene sequence: CDR1 MGHDK, CDR2 SYGVNS. The CDR3 sequence: CASNDPRDEQFF. CDR3 nucleotide sequence: TGTGCCAGCAATGACCCCCGCGATGAGCAGTTCTTC.

The table lists this clone with a count of one. The chain has TRBV6-6 and TRBJ2-7; TRBD2 aligns across 8 bases. Trimming took 10 bases from V and 2 from J; bases not matched to a gene: 7. This CDR3 is 13 amino acids long. Germline lookup yields CDR1 MNHNY and CDR2 SVGAGI (reference sequence). The CDR3 DNA follows: TGTGCCACTACATACGGGGGGGCCTACGAGCAGTACTTC. Residues: CATTYGGAYEQYF.

This rearrangement joins TRBV6-5 to TRBJ1-1; D is unresolved. Trimming removed 6 bases at V and 4 bases at J, with 15 bases between. Germline lookup yields CDR1 MNHEY and CDR2 SVGAGI. The CDR3 has 14 amino acids. The DNA for the CDR3 is TGTGCCAGCAGACTCCTTTGGGAGGGCACTGAAGCTTTCTTT. Translating it yields CASRLLWEGTEAFF.

The J gene is TRBJ2-1, the V gene TRBV7-2; tentative D call: TRBD2 (5 bases). V gave up 6 bases and J gave up 8 bases, with 8 bases separating them. Germline lookup yields CDR1 SGHTA and CDR2 FQGNSA. The CDR3 is 11 amino acids. The CDR3 spells CASSPGYEQFF. CDR3 DNA: TGTGCCAGCAGTCCGGGGTATGAGCAGTTCTTC.

This sequence joins TRBV9 and TRBJ1-1; perhaps TRBD1 as D (5 bases). Trimming removed 0 bases from V and 4 bases from J, with 7 bases in between. CDR1 is SGDLS and CDR2 is YYNGEE in the germline V gene. CDR3 size: 13 residues. This CDR3 is CASSVGGLTEAFF. The CDR3 DNA reads as TGTGCCAGCAGCGTAGGGGGACTCACTGAAGCTTTCTTT.

This clone was detected only a few times. This rearrangement joins TRBV29-1 to TRBJ1-1, with D perhaps TRBD1 (6 bases). V gave up 7 bases and J gave up 1 base, with 16 bases separating them. Germline CDR1 reads SQVTM; CDR2 reads ANQGSEA. There are 14 residues in the CDR3. DNA of the CDR3: TGCAGCGCTCCCCGACCGGGACAGAACACTGAAGCTTTCTTT. Amino acids: CSAPRPGQNTEAFF.